Following are 22 T cell receptor beta chains from one sample sequenced in a study of blood T cell repertoires in COVID-19. Produced via immunoSEQ multiplex PCR; TCRdb's table is partial and in-frame only. Found here are 65,000 to 75,000 clones, roughly 70% of them singletons; the top ten hold about 21%. Sequencing was performed on peripheral blood. These receptors were collected from a man in his 70s with acute or convalescent COVID-19.

The chain recombines TRBV4-1 with TRBJ1-3; D uncertain. Germline V gene data show CDR1 as MGHRA and CDR2 as YSYEKL. V lost 0 bases and J 3 bases, leaving 6 bases between the germline ends. This CDR3 has 14 amino acids. CDR3 coding DNA: TGCGCCAGCAGCCAAGATTTATTTGGAAACACCATATATTTT. Its translation: CASSQDLFGNTIYF.

The gene calls are TRBV15 and TRBJ2-3, with 7 bases lining up with TRBD2. V lost 6 bases and J lost 7; bases outside the gene matches: 7. Germline loops: CDR1 LNHNV, CDR2 YYDKDF (reference sequence). The CDR3 runs to 13 residues. CDR3 sequence reads: CATRGTTTNTQYF. CDR3 bases: TGTGCCACCAGAGGGACTACCACCAATACGCAGTATTTT.

This chain links TRBV27 with TRBJ2-7, with D maybe TRBD1 (6 bases). The CDR3 runs 14 residues. Trimming cost V 7 bases and J 3 bases, with 16 bases left between them. CDR1 and CDR2 from the germline V gene are MNHEY and SMNVEV (reference sequence). The CDR3 coding sequence is TGTGCCAGCACCTACCGGTGGGGGCACTACGAGCAGTACTTC. Translated: CASTYRWGHYEQYF.

The gene calls are TRBV27 and TRBJ1-6; TRBD1 matches 8 bases. The CDR3 is 19 amino acids. From germline, CDR1 is MNHEY and CDR2 SMNVEV (reference sequence). J gave up 10 bases and V 3 bases, and 20 bases lay outside the gene matches. CDR3 residues: CASSFTKPTGTGAGSPLHF. CDR3 DNA sequence: TGTGCCAGCAGTTTTACCAAGCCTACCGGGACAGGCGCCGGGTCACCCCTCCACTTT.

The chain employs TRBV27 and TRBJ1-6, with 10 bases that match TRBD1. The germline V gene has CDR1 MNHEY and CDR2 SMNVEV (reference sequence). This CDR3 contains 18 residues. V lost 0 bases, J lost 9 bases, and 11 bases stayed unmatched. The CDR3 nucleotides read TGTGCCAGCAGTTTATCAGCCGGGACAGGGGCATTGGTTTCACCCCTCCACTTT. It translates to CASSLSAGTGALVSPLHF.

This sequence joins TRBV11-2 and TRBJ2-1; D not certain. The CDR3 is made up of 14 amino acids. Germline V CDR1 and CDR2: SGHAT, FQNNGV. The V end lost 3 bases, the J end lost 7 bases, and 13 bases lay between the germline ends. The CDR3 here is CASSFVMAPNEQFF. Written as DNA, the CDR3 is TGTGCCAGCAGCTTTGTGATGGCTCCAAATGAGCAGTTCTTC.

DNA of the CDR3: TGTGCCAGCAGTTACCCGGGACTAGCGGGCACCTACGAGCAGTACTTC. Translated, it gives CASSYPGLAGTYEQYF. The chain uses TRBV6-2 or TRBV6-3 and TRBJ2-7, with TRBD2 identical over 12 bases. The CDR3 length is 16 residues. Unmatched junction bases numbered 4, after V lost 2 bases and J lost 2 bases. The germline V gene has CDR1 MNHEY and CDR2 SVGEGT.

The chain's CDR3 is CASSAQGLADYEQYF. Here the CDR3 DNA reads TGTGCCAGCAGCGCACAGGGTCTAGCGGACTACGAGCAGTACTTC. The chain joins TRBV9 to TRBJ2-7, with D possibly TRBD2 on 7 matching bases. V lost 3 bases and J lost 3, with 16 bases in between. The CDR3 has 15 residues. Germline V gene sequence: CDR1 SGDLS, CDR2 YYNGEE.

V gene TRBV6-2 or TRBV6-3 combines with J gene TRBJ2-7, with 9 nucleotides matching TRBD2. With 4 bases clipped from V and 6 bases from J, the junction kept 10 bases outside the gene matches. In germline, CDR1 is MNHEY, CDR2 SVGEGT. The CDR3 contains 15 residues. The CDR3 reads CASSSRTSAYAEQYF. CDR3 nucleotides: TGTGCCAGCAGTTCCAGGACTAGCGCCTACGCCGAGCAGTACTTC.

The chain is built from TRBV15 and TRBJ1-3; the D gene is possibly TRBD1 (6 bases). Trimming cost V 6 bases and J 0 bases, with 12 bases left between them. The CDR3 length is 15 residues. Per germline, CDR1 LNHNV and CDR2 YYDKDF (reference sequence). As DNA, the CDR3 is TGTGCCACCAGGAGGACAGCCTACTCTGGAAACACCATATATTTT. It specifies CATRRTAYSGNTIYF.

The rearrangement links TRBV4-1 to TRBJ2-3; TRBD2 agrees at 13 bases. Germline CDR1 reads MGHRA; CDR2 reads YSYEKL. This CDR3 has 18 residues. J lost 3 bases, V lost 0 bases, and 6 bases had no gene match. CDR3 amino acids: CASSQDPTSGRGTDTQYF. DNA of the CDR3: TGCGCCAGCAGCCAAGATCCCACTAGCGGGAGGGGAACAGATACGCAGTATTTT.

The rearrangement links TRBV28 to TRBJ1-5, with TRBD1 matching over 8 bases. V shed 2 bases, J shed 6 bases, and the junction held 9 bases outside the gene matches. Germline V CDR1 and CDR2: MDHEN, SYDVKM. This CDR3 comprises 16 residues. For the CDR3, the DNA is TGTGCCAGCAGTTTAGGACAGGGAAGGCAAGGTCAGCCCCAGCATTTT. Amino acids: CASSLGQGRQGQPQHF. The whole variable domain, remainder taken from reference TRBV28 and TRBJ1-5, is DVKVTQSSRYLVKRTGEKVFLECVQDMDHENMFWYRQDPGLGLRLIYFSYDVKMKEKGDIPEGYSVSREKKERFSLILESASTNQTSMYLCASSLGQGRQGQPQHFGDGTRLSIL.

J is TRBJ1-4 and V is TRBV7-2; 8 nucleotides agree with TRBD1. V trimming: 5 bases; J trimming: 8 bases; junction bases outside the gene matches: 7. In germline, CDR1 is SGHTA, CDR2 FQGNSA. This CDR3 has 14 residues. CDR3 sequence: CASSVGQGREKLFF. The CDR3 DNA is TGTGCCAGCAGCGTCGGACAGGGAAGGGAAAAACTGTTTTTT.

This clone was counted only a few times. The chain couples TRBV11-1 to TRBJ1-2; tentatively, D is TRBD1 (5 bases). Germline V lookup: CDR1 SGHAT, CDR2 FQDESV (reference sequence). The CDR3 is made up of 15 amino acids. Trimming removed 5 bases at V and 4 bases at J, with 17 bases between. CDR3 sequence reads: CASSPLPGLRYGYTF. CDR3 nucleotides: TGTGCCAGCAGCCCCCTCCCGGGACTGCGCTATGGCTACACCTTC.

The J gene is TRBJ2-2, the V gene TRBV19; 10 nucleotides align to TRBD2. The CDR3 sequence is 15 residues long. Germline values: CDR1 LNHDA, CDR2 SQIVND (reference sequence). V dropped 5 bases and J dropped 4; count of bases not matched to a gene: 4. CDR3 region: CASSVLAGGTGELFF. In DNA, the CDR3 is TGTGCCAGTAGTGTCTTAGCGGGGGGCACCGGGGAGCTGTTTTTT.

The CDR3 DNA reads as TGTGCCAGCAGCTGGGACAGGTCTAGCAATCAGCCCCAGCATTTT. Protein sequence: CASSWDRSSNQPQHF. The rearrangement uses TRBV7-8 and TRBJ1-5; 8 positions match TRBD1. Per the germline V gene, CDR1 is SGHVS and CDR2 is FQNEAQ. Trimming cost V 4 bases and J 0 bases; bases outside gene matches: 2. The CDR3 loop spans 15 amino acids.

The V and J genes are TRBV28 and TRBJ2-7; possibly TRBD2 for D (6 bases). The ends were cut back, 0 bases at V and 5 bases at J, with 11 bases in the middle. CDR1 and CDR2 (germline): MDHEN, SYDVKM. The CDR3 loop spans 14 amino acids. In DNA, the CDR3 is TGTGCCAGCAGTTTATGGGCACTAGCCCACGAGCAGTACTTC. Translation: CASSLWALAHEQYF.

The rearrangement uses TRBV28 and TRBJ2-7, with TRBD1 matching over 7 bases. With V trimmed by 10 bases and J by 0 bases, 9 bases remained unmatched. The V gene's germline CDR1 is MDHEN and CDR2 SYDVKM. The CDR3 totals 14 residues. The CDR3 loop reads CATRGTAISYEQYF. CDR3 DNA sequence: TGTGCCACCCGTGGGACAGCCATCTCCTACGAGCAGTACTTC.

The chain employs TRBV27 and TRBJ2-1, with 8 positions matching TRBD2. Germline-derived CDR1 and CDR2 are MNHEY and SMNVEV (reference sequence). This CDR3 region has 16 residues. V gave up 5 bases and J gave up 10 bases; unmatched junction bases: 16. The CDR3 sequence is CASSAHQRERGYEQFF. DNA of the CDR3: TGTGCCAGCAGTGCCCACCAGCGGGAGAGAGGGTACGAGCAGTTCTTC.

The DNA of the CDR3 is TGTGCCAGCAGCCTACCGGGACTTATTGGCTACACCTTC. This codes for CASSLPGLIGYTF. J is TRBJ1-2 and V is TRBV7-8; possibly TRBD1 for D (5 bases). The CDR3 is made up of 13 amino acids. Germline-derived CDR1 and CDR2 are SGHVS and FQNEAQ. Trimming shortened V by 5 bases and J by 7 bases, and 14 bases separated the two germline ends.

The chain employs TRBV5-1 and TRBJ2-2; 7 bases line up with TRBD2. V lost 6 bases to trimming and J lost 0 bases; unmatched junction nucleotides: 2. This CDR3 contains 14 residues. Germline CDR1 SGHRS, CDR2 YFSETQ. This chain's CDR3 is CASIAGANTGELFF. DNA for the CDR3: TGCGCCAGCATCGCGGGGGCGAACACCGGGGAGCTGTTTTTT.

This clone was counted a few times. J is TRBJ2-7 and V is TRBV10-3; TRBD2 aligns across 11 bases. The CDR3 loop spans 18 amino acids. J lost 2 bases, V lost 4 bases, and 13 bases had no gene match. Germline-derived CDR1 and CDR2 are ENHRY and SYGVKD. The CDR3 sequence is CAISAGELAGDAPYEQYF. The CDR3 DNA sequence: TGTGCCATCAGTGCTGGAGAACTAGCGGGAGATGCCCCCTACGAGCAGTACTTC.